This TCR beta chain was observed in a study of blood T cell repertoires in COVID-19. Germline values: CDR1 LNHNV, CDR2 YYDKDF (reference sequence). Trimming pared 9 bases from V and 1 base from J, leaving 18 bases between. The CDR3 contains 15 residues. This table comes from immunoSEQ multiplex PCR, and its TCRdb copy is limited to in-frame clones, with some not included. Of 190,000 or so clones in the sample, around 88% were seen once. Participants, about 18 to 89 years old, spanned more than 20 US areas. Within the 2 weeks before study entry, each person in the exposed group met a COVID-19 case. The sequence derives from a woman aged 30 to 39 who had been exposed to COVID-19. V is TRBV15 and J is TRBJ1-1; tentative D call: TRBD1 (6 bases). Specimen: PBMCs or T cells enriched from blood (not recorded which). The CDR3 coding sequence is TGTGCCACGGTGGGGAGGGGGGGAAAGAACACTGAAGCTTTCTTT. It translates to CATVGRGGKNTEAFF.